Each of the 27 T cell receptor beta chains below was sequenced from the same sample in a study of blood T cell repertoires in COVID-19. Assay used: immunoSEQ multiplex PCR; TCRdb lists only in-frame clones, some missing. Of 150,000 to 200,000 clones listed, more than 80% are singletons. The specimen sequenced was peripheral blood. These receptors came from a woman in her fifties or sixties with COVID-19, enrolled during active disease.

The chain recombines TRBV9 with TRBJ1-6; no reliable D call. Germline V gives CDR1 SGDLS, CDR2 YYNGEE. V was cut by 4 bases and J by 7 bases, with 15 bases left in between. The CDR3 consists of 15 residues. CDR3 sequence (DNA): TGTGCCAGCAGCTCCCGGACTTTAGCAAATTCACCCCTCCACTTT. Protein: CASSSRTLANSPLHF.

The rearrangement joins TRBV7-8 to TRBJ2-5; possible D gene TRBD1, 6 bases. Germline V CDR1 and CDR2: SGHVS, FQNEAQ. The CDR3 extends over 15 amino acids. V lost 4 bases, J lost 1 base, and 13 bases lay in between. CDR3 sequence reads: CASSSATGIQETQYF. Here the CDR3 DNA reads TGTGCCAGCAGCTCCGCTACAGGGATCCAAGAGACCCAGTACTTC.

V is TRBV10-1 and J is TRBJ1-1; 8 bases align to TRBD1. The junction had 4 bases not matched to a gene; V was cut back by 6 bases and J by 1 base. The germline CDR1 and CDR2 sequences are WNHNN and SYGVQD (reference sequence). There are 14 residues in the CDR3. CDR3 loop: CASRPGTGNTEAFF. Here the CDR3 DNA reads TGCGCCAGCAGACCCGGGACAGGGAACACTGAAGCTTTCTTT.

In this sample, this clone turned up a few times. CDR3 sequence (DNA): TGTGCCGTAGGGAGGGGGGGGATGAACACTGAAGCTTTCTTT. Translated: CAVGRGGMNTEAFF. This chain connects TRBV19 to TRBJ1-1; D might be TRBD1 (6 bases). The V and J ends lost 11 bases and 0 bases respectively, with 16 bases between them. CDR1 and CDR2 (germline): LNHDA, SQIVND (reference sequence). This CDR3 contains 14 residues.

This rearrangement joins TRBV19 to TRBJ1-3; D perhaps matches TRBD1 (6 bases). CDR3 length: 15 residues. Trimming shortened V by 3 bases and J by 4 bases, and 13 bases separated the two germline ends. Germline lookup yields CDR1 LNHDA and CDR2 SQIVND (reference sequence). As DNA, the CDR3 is TGTGCCAGTAGTATGCAGGGGTATGCGGGAAACACCATATATTTT. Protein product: CASSMQGYAGNTIYF.

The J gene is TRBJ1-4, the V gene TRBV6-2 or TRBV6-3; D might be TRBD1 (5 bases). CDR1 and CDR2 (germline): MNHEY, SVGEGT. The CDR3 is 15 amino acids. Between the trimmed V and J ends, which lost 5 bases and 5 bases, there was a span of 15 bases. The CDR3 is CASSPPGTSNEKLFF. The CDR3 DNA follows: TGTGCCAGCAGTCCCCCCGGGACTTCGAATGAAAAACTGTTTTTT.

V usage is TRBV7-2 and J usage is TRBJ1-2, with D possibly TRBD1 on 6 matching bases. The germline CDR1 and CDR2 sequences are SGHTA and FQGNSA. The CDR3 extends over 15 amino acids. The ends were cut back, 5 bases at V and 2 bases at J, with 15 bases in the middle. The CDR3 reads CASSQESGANYGYTF. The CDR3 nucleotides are TGTGCCAGCAGCCAGGAGTCAGGGGCGAACTATGGCTACACCTTC.

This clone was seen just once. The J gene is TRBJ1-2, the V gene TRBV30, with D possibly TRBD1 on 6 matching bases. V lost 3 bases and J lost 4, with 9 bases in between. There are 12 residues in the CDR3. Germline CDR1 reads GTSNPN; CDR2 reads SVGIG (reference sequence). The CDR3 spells CAWSTGTYGYTF. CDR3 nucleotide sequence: TGTGCCTGGAGCACAGGGACCTATGGCTACACCTTC.

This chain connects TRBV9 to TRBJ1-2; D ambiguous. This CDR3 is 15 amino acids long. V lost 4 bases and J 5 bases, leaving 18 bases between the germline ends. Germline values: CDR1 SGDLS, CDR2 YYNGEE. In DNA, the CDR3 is TGTGCCAGCAGCTCCACGCCGGTGACTCTTTATGGCTACACCTTC. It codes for CASSSTPVTLYGYTF.

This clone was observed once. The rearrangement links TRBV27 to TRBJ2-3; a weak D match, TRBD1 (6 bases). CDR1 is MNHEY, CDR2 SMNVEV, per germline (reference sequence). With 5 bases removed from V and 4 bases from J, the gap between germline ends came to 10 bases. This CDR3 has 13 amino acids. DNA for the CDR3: TGTGCCAGCAGTCATCACAGGGCAGATACGCAGTATTTT. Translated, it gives CASSHHRADTQYF.

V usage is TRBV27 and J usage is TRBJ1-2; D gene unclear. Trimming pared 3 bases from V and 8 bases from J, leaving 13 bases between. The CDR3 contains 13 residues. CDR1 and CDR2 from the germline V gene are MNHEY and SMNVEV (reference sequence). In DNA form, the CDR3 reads TGTGCCAGCAGTTTCTTAAGCGGAGGCGGCTACACCTTC. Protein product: CASSFLSGGGYTF.

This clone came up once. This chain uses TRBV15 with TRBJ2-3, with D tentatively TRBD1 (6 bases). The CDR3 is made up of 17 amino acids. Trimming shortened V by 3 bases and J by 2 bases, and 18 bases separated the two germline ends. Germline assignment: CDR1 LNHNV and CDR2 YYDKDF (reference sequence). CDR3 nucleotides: TGTGCCACCAGCAGGGGTTCTGGGGGCAGTTCCACAGATACGCAGTATTTT. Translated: CATSRGSGGSSTDTQYF.

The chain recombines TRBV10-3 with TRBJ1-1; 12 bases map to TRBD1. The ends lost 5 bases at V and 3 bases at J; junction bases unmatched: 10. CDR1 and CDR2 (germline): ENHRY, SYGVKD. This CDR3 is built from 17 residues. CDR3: CAISKGQGASGDTEAFF. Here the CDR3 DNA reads TGTGCCATCAGTAAGGGACAGGGGGCCTCGGGGGACACTGAAGCTTTCTTT.

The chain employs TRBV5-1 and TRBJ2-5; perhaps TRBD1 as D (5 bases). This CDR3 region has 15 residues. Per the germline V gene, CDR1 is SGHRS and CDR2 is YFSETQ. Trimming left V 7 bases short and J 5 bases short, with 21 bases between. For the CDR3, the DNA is TGCGCCAGCTCAGCTTGGGGCCTCCTCGAGGAGACCCAGTACTTC. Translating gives CASSAWGLLEETQYF.

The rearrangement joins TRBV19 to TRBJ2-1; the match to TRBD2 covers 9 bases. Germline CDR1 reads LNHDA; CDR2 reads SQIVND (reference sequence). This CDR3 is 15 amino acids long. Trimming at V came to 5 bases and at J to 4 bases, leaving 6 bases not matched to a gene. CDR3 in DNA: TGTGCCAGTAGTGTTAGCGGGGGATTATACAATGAGCAGTTCTTC. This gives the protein CASSVSGGLYNEQFF.

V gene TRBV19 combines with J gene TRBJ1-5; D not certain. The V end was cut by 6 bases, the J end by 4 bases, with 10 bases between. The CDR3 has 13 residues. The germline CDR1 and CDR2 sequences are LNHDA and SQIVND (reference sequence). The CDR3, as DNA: TGTGCCAGTAGAATTAGAGTGAATCAGCCCCAGCATTTT. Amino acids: CASRIRVNQPQHF.

CDR3 protein: CASSIPPGPQHF. DNA for the CDR3: TGTGCCAGTAGTATCCCCCCGGGACCCCAGCATTTT. The chain employs TRBV19 and TRBJ1-5; D uncertain. Germline V gene data show CDR1 as LNHDA and CDR2 as SQIVND (reference sequence). Between the trimmed V and J ends, which lost 3 bases and 10 bases, there was a span of 10 bases. CDR3 size: 12 residues.

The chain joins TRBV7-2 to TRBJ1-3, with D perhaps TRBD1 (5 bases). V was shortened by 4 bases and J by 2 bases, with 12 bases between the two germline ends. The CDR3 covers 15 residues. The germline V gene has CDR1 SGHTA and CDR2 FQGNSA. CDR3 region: CASSSQGAAGNTIYF. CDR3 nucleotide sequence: TGTGCCAGCAGCTCGCAGGGTGCAGCTGGAAACACCATATATTTT.

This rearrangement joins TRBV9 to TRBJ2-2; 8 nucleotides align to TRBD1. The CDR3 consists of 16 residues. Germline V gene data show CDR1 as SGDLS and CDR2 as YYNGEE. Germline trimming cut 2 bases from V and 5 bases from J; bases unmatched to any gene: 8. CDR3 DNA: TGTGCCAGCAGCGTTTTGTCAGGGGGCGAAACCGGGGAGCTGTTTTTT. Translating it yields CASSVLSGGETGELFF.

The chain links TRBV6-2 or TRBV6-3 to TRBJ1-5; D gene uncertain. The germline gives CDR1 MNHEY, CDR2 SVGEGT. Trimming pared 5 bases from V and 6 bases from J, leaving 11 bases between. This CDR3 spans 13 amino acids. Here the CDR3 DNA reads TGTGCCAGCAGTACAGCCCGGGGTCAGCCCCAGCATTTT. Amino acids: CASSTARGQPQHF.

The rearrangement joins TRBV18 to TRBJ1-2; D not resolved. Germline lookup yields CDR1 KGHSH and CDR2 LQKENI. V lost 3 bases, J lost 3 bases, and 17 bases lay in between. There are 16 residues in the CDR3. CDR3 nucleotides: TGTGCCAGCTCACCCCTCCGGAGTACAATTGACTATGGCTACACCTTC. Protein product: CASSPLRSTIDYGYTF.

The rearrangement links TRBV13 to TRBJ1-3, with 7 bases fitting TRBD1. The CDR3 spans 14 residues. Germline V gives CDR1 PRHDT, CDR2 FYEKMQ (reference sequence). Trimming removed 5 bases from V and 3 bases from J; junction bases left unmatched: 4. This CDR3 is CASSARDSGNTIYF. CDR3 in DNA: TGTGCCAGCAGCGCGCGGGACAGTGGAAACACCATATATTTT.

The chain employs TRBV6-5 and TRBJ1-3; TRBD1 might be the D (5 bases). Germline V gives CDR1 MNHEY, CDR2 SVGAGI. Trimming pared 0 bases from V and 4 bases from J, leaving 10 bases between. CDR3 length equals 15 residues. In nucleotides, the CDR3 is TGTGCCAGCAGTTACTCGGGGGGGAGGGGAAACACCATATATTTT. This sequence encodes CASSYSGGRGNTIYF.

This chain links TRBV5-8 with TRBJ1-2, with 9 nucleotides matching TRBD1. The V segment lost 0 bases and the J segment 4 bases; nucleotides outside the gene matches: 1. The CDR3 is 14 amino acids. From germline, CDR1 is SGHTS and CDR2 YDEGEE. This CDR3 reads CASSLGDRAYGYTF. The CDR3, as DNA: TGTGCCAGCAGCTTGGGGGACAGGGCCTATGGCTACACCTTC.

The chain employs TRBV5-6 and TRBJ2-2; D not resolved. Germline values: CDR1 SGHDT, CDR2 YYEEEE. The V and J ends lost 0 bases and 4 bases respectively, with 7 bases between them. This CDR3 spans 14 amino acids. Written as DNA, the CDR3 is TGTGCCAGCAGCTTGGTCACAGCCACCGGGGAGCTGTTTTTT. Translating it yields CASSLVTATGELFF.

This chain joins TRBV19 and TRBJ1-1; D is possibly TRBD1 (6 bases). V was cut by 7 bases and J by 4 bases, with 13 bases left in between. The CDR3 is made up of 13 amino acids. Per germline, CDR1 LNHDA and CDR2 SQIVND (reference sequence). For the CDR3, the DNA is TGTGCCAGTATCGACAGGCTTTTCACTGAAGCTTTCTTT. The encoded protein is CASIDRLFTEAFF.

The CDR3 here is CASSLIPTGEQYF. In DNA form, the CDR3 reads TGCGCCAGCAGCCTCATTCCAACAGGGGAGCAGTACTTC. The chain is built from TRBV5-1 and TRBJ2-7; perhaps TRBD1 as D (6 bases). V was shortened by 4 bases and J by 7 bases, with 15 bases between the two germline ends. Germline V CDR1 and CDR2: SGHRS, YFSETQ. The CDR3 has 13 amino acids.